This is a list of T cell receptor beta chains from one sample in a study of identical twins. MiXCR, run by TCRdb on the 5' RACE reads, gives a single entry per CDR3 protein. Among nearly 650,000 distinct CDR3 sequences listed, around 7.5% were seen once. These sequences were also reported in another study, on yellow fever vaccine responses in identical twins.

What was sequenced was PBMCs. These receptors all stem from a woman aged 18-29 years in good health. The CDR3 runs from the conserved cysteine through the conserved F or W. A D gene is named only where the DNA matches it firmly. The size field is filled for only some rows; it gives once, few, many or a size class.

CDR3 DNA: TGTGCCAGCAGCTTGAACTTAGGGCCCCAGCATTTT
CDR3 protein: CASSLNLGPQHF
J gene: TRBJ1-5
V gene: TRBV7-9
D gene: NA
clone size: few

CDR3 DNA: TGTGCCAGTGTCGACAGGGGACTATTGGACACTGAAGCTTTCTTT
CDR3 protein: CASVDRGLLDTEAFF
J gene: TRBJ1-1
V gene: TRBV12-3/TRBV12-4
D gene: TRBD1
clone size: many

CDR3 DNA: TGCAGTGCTACTAAACAGCAAGAGACCCAGTACTTC
CDR3 protein: CSATKQQETQYF
J gene: TRBJ2-5
V gene: TRBV20-1
D gene: NA
clone size: NA

CDR3 DNA: TGTGCCATCAGTGAGTCGGGACTAGCAGTCAGCAAAGATACGCAGTATTTT
CDR3 protein: CAISESGLAVSKDTQYF
J gene: TRBJ2-3
V gene: TRBV10-3
D gene: TRBD2
clone size: few

CDR3 DNA: TGTGCCAGCAGTACCCGGGCCCTCTTTAACTATGGCTACACCTTC
CDR3 protein: CASSTRALFNYGYTF
J gene: TRBJ1-2
V gene: TRBV7-8
D gene: NA
clone size: few

CDR3 DNA: TGTGCCAGCAGTTTGACAGGGTTCGCTGAAGCTTTCTTT
CDR3 protein: CASSLTGFAEAFF
J gene: TRBJ1-1
V gene: TRBV12-3/TRBV12-4
D gene: TRBD1
clone size: NA

CDR3 DNA: TGTGCCAGCAGTTTAGGGACGGATTTAGATACGCAGTATTTT
CDR3 protein: CASSLGTDLDTQYF
J gene: TRBJ2-3
V gene: TRBV12-3/TRBV12-4
D gene: NA
clone size: many

CDR3 DNA: TGCAGTGCTAGAGAGGATAAGCAAGAGACCCAGTACTTC
CDR3 protein: CSAREDKQETQYF
J gene: TRBJ2-5
V gene: TRBV20-1
D gene: NA
clone size: few

CDR3 DNA: TGTGCCAGCAGCCTCCAGGGGCACAATAATGAAAAACTGTTTTTT
CDR3 protein: CASSLQGHNNEKLFF
J gene: TRBJ1-4
V gene: TRBV7-9
D gene: NA
clone size: NA

CDR3 DNA: TGCAGTGCTAGAGATAACCGCGGGATCTCCTACAATGAGCAGTTCTTC
CDR3 protein: CSARDNRGISYNEQFF
J gene: TRBJ2-1
V gene: TRBV20-1
D gene: NA
clone size: few

CDR3 DNA: TGTGCCAGCAGGAGACAGGGCTCACCGGCATACAATGAGCAGTTCTTC
CDR3 protein: CASRRQGSPAYNEQFF
J gene: TRBJ2-1
V gene: TRBV12-3/TRBV12-4
D gene: TRBD1
clone size: few

CDR3 DNA: TGTGCCAGCAGCTTCACACCAACAAGGGGAAAACTGTTTTTT
CDR3 protein: CASSFTPTRGKLFF
J gene: TRBJ1-4
V gene: TRBV12-3/TRBV12-4
D gene: NA
clone size: many

CDR3 DNA: TGTGCCAGCAGTGGACTAGCGGGAGTGGTTTCCGGGTACAATGAGCAGTTCTTC
CDR3 protein: CASSGLAGVVSGYNEQFF
J gene: TRBJ2-1
V gene: TRBV2
D gene: TRBD2
clone size: NA

CDR3 DNA: TGTGCCAGCTCGCCGGACAGCAAGGCTGAAGCTTTCTTT
CDR3 protein: CASSPDSKAEAFF
J gene: TRBJ1-1
V gene: TRBV18
D gene: NA
clone size: NA

CDR3 DNA: TGTGCCAGCAGCCGACTTATGGGACCGAACACTGAAGCTTTCTTT
CDR3 protein: CASSRLMGPNTEAFF
J gene: TRBJ1-1
V gene: TRBV14
D gene: NA
clone size: NA

CDR3 DNA: TGCAGTGCTAGCCGGGCGAGTGGCTACACCTTC
CDR3 protein: CSASRASGYTF
J gene: TRBJ1-2
V gene: TRBV20-1
D gene: NA
clone size: many

CDR3 DNA: TGTGCCAGCAGTTTAGCTCGGCGAACCTATGGCTACACCTTC
CDR3 protein: CASSLARRTYGYTF
J gene: TRBJ1-2
V gene: TRBV12-3/TRBV12-4
D gene: NA
clone size: many

CDR3 DNA: TGCGCCAGCAGCCCCAGGGCTAGGGTGAACGGCACCGGGGAGCTGTTTTTT
CDR3 protein: CASSPRARVNGTGELFF
J gene: TRBJ2-2
V gene: TRBV4-1
D gene: NA
clone size: few

CDR3 DNA: TGTGCCAGCAGCTTACCTAGACTAGCGGGGGGCTACAATGAGCAGTTCTTC
CDR3 protein: CASSLPRLAGGYNEQFF
J gene: TRBJ2-1
V gene: TRBV7-2
D gene: TRBD2
clone size: few

CDR3 DNA: TGTGCCAGCAGCTTAGGGGACAGGGGTTTCAATGAGCAGTTCTTC
CDR3 protein: CASSLGDRGFNEQFF
J gene: TRBJ2-1
V gene: TRBV7-6
D gene: TRBD1
clone size: NA

CDR3 DNA: TGTGCCAGCAGTTTACCAGGCCCAGGGTATGGCTACACCTTC
CDR3 protein: CASSLPGPGYGYTF
J gene: TRBJ1-2
V gene: TRBV12-3/TRBV12-4
D gene: NA
clone size: NA

CDR3 DNA: TGCGCCAGCGGGGAGGGACCTGGAAACACCATATATTTT
CDR3 protein: CASGEGPGNTIYF
J gene: TRBJ1-3
V gene: TRBV5-1
D gene: NA
clone size: many

CDR3 DNA: TGTGCCAGCAGCCAAGCCCGGGAGTGGGACTTC
CDR3 protein: CASSQAREWDF
J gene: TRBJ2-7
V gene: TRBV3-1
D gene: NA
clone size: few

CDR3 DNA: TGTGCCAGCAGCTTTAACCCTTATGAGCAGTACTTC
CDR3 protein: CASSFNPYEQYF
J gene: TRBJ2-7
V gene: TRBV7-2
D gene: NA
clone size: few

CDR3 DNA: TGTGCCAGCAGTTGGGGGGGCGATGGCTACACCTTC
CDR3 protein: CASSWGGDGYTF
J gene: TRBJ1-2
V gene: TRBV6-2/TRBV6-3
D gene: NA
clone size: few

CDR3 DNA: TGCGCCAGCAGCCCTGGGATTCATAATCAGCCCCAGCATTTT
CDR3 protein: CASSPGIHNQPQHF
J gene: TRBJ1-5
V gene: TRBV5-1
D gene: NA
clone size: few

CDR3 DNA: TGTGCCAGCAGCCAAGGGCTGAATAGCAATCAGCCCCAGCATTTT
CDR3 protein: CASSQGLNSNQPQHF
J gene: TRBJ1-5
V gene: TRBV3-1
D gene: NA
clone size: few

CDR3 DNA: TGCAGTGCTAGTATGGGGATGAGCACTGAAGCTTTCTTT
CDR3 protein: CSASMGMSTEAFF
J gene: TRBJ1-1
V gene: TRBV20-1
D gene: NA
clone size: few

CDR3 DNA: TGTGCCAGCAGTTGGGGGGGAGTTAATTCACCCCTCCACTTT
CDR3 protein: CASSWGGVNSPLHF
J gene: TRBJ1-6
V gene: TRBV12-3/TRBV12-4
D gene: NA
clone size: few

CDR3 DNA: TGCGCCAGCAGCTTGTGGGGGGAACGCACAGATACGCAGTATTTT
CDR3 protein: CASSLWGERTDTQYF
J gene: TRBJ2-3
V gene: TRBV5-1
D gene: NA
clone size: NA

CDR3 DNA: TGTGCCAGCAGCTTAACTAAGACTAGCGGGGACACAGATACGCAGTATTTT
CDR3 protein: CASSLTKTSGDTDTQYF
J gene: TRBJ2-3
V gene: TRBV7-9
D gene: TRBD2
clone size: NA

CDR3 DNA: TGTGCCAGCAGTACGAGACCGGGACAGGGGGCCTTTGAGGGTGAAAAACTGTTTTTT
CDR3 protein: CASSTRPGQGAFEGEKLFF
J gene: TRBJ1-4
V gene: TRBV6-1
D gene: TRBD1
clone size: few

CDR3 DNA: TGCGCCAGCAGCCAGAGAGGGTTGGCTGGATCTTACAATGAGCAGTTCTTC
CDR3 protein: CASSQRGLAGSYNEQFF
J gene: TRBJ2-1
V gene: TRBV4-1
D gene: NA
clone size: NA

CDR3 DNA: TGTGCCATCGCCCCCACGGGGTATTTTCTCTATGGCTACACCTTC
CDR3 protein: CAIAPTGYFLYGYTF
J gene: TRBJ1-2
V gene: TRBV28
D gene: NA
clone size: NA

CDR3 DNA: TGTGCCAGCAGATTTACCTCGGGGGCGTCAAATTCACCCCTCCACTTT
CDR3 protein: CASRFTSGASNSPLHF
J gene: TRBJ1-6
V gene: TRBV2
D gene: NA
clone size: NA

CDR3 DNA: TGCAGTGCTTTACCGGGACAGGGGGCCAATCAGCCCCAGCATTTT
CDR3 protein: CSALPGQGANQPQHF
J gene: TRBJ1-5
V gene: TRBV20-1
D gene: TRBD1
clone size: many

CDR3 DNA: TGTGCCAGCAGCATGGGGGTTCCTGGAAACACCATATATTTT
CDR3 protein: CASSMGVPGNTIYF
J gene: TRBJ1-3
V gene: TRBV5-8
D gene: NA
clone size: NA

CDR3 DNA: TGTGCCAGCAGCCAAGATGCAAAGCGACAGGGGGTAAATGAGCAGTTCTTC
CDR3 protein: CASSQDAKRQGVNEQFF
J gene: TRBJ2-1
V gene: TRBV4-2
D gene: TRBD1
clone size: many

CDR3 DNA: TGTGCCAGCAGTGAATTTACGGGGGGAGCAGATACGCAGTATTTT
CDR3 protein: CASSEFTGGADTQYF
J gene: TRBJ2-3
V gene: TRBV6-1
D gene: TRBD2
clone size: few

CDR3 DNA: TGTGCCAGCCGTCCCGGGACTAATCAAGAGACCCAGTACTTC
CDR3 protein: CASRPGTNQETQYF
J gene: TRBJ2-5
V gene: TRBV12-3/TRBV12-4
D gene: TRBD2
clone size: many

CDR3 DNA: TGTGCCAGCAGCTCTAGGGGAGGTTCAGGGGCCAACGTCCTGACTTTC
CDR3 protein: CASSSRGGSGANVLTF
J gene: TRBJ2-6
V gene: TRBV6-1
D gene: NA
clone size: few

CDR3 DNA: TGTGCCAGCAGTGAACCCTCGACTAGCGGGACCACAGATACGCAGTATTTT
CDR3 protein: CASSEPSTSGTTDTQYF
J gene: TRBJ2-3
V gene: TRBV25-1
D gene: TRBD2
clone size: few

CDR3 DNA: TGCGCCAGCAGCATATGGACAGGGCGTGGGGAGACCCAGTACTTC
CDR3 protein: CASSIWTGRGETQYF
J gene: TRBJ2-5
V gene: TRBV4-1
D gene: TRBD1
clone size: NA

CDR3 DNA: TGCGCCAGCAGCTTGACAGGGTCGTATTCCTACAATGAGCAGTTCTTC
CDR3 protein: CASSLTGSYSYNEQFF
J gene: TRBJ2-1
V gene: TRBV5-1
D gene: NA
clone size: few